The 26 T cell receptor beta chains below were found in one sample sequenced in a study of blood T cell repertoires in COVID-19. Sequencing was performed with immunoSEQ multiplex PCR; in TCRdb, only in-frame clones are kept and a portion is missing. Here the sample spans fewer than 180,000 clones, 84% being singletons. Sequences were obtained from peripheral blood. The source is a man aged 65 to 79 with acute or convalescent COVID-19.

V and J are TRBV6-5 and TRBJ2-7, with 8 bases fitting TRBD1. V lost 5 bases to trimming and J lost 3 bases; unmatched junction nucleotides: 9. Germline V lookup: CDR1 MNHEY, CDR2 SVGAGI. The CDR3 is 15 residues long. The CDR3 region is CASSPEDRVFYEQYF. The CDR3 DNA follows: TGTGCCAGCAGTCCTGAGGACAGGGTCTTCTACGAGCAGTACTTC.

The chain is built from TRBV5-1 and TRBJ2-1, with D tentatively TRBD1 (5 bases). The germline gives CDR1 SGHRS, CDR2 YFSETQ. The CDR3 is 14 amino acids. Trimming removed 2 bases from V and 6 bases from J, with 12 bases in between. The CDR3 DNA sequence: TGCGCCAGCAGCTTACTGACAGATTCCAATGAGCAGTTCTTC. This codes for CASSLLTDSNEQFF.

V gene TRBV21-1 combines with J gene TRBJ1-3. TRBV21-1 represents a pseudogene. This CDR3 spans 10 amino acids. CDR3 amino acids: CASRWSTIYF. Written as DNA, the CDR3 is TGTGCCAGCCGGTGGTCCACCATATATTTT.

The chain joins TRBV18 to TRBJ2-1; D is perhaps TRBD2 (5 bases). Germline V gives CDR1 KGHSH, CDR2 LQKENI. The CDR3 length is 12 residues. V was shortened by 3 bases and J by 12 bases, with 12 bases between the two germline ends. The CDR3 sequence: CASSPSRETQFF. CDR3 sequence (DNA): TGTGCCAGCTCACCTTCGAGGGAAACGCAGTTCTTC.

The chain employs TRBV6-6 and TRBJ2-1; 11 nucleotides match TRBD2. The CDR3 sequence is 16 residues long. The V gene end was trimmed by 4 bases and the J gene end by 3 bases; junction bases not matched to a gene: 5. Germline loops: CDR1 MNHNY, CDR2 SVGAGI (reference sequence). The DNA for the CDR3 is TGTGCCAGCAGTTCCCTAGCGGGAGGAGGCTACAATGAGCAGTTCTTC. Its protein is CASSSLAGGGYNEQFF.

The chain carries TRBV6-5 and TRBJ2-1; the match to TRBD2 covers 12 bases. Germline V gives CDR1 MNHEY, CDR2 SVGAGI. The CDR3 has 15 amino acids. Trimming took 4 bases from V and 8 from J; bases not matched to a gene: 6. CDR3 amino acids: CASSSLAGGPDEQFF. The CDR3 DNA reads as TGTGCCAGCAGTTCTCTAGCGGGGGGGCCCGATGAGCAGTTCTTC.

The genes are TRBV19 and TRBJ2-7; 8 positions match TRBD2. CDR3 size: 14 residues. Germline CDR1 reads LNHDA; CDR2 reads SQIVND (reference sequence). V dropped 7 bases and J dropped 5; count of bases not matched to a gene: 10. CDR3 in amino acids: CASKSRRGADEQYF. CDR3 nucleotides: TGTGCCAGTAAATCCCGGCGGGGGGCGGACGAGCAGTACTTC.

The chain uses TRBV5-1 and TRBJ1-1; 7 bases are a match to TRBD1. Germline assignment: CDR1 SGHRS and CDR2 YFSETQ. The CDR3 length is 14 residues. Trimming at V came to 2 bases and at J to 1 base, leaving 2 bases not matched to a gene. CDR3 in amino acids: CASSFTGANTEAFF. CDR3 DNA: TGCGCCAGCAGCTTTACAGGGGCGAACACTGAAGCTTTCTTT.

The chain joins TRBV30 to TRBJ2-5; D unclear. Per germline, CDR1 GTSNPN and CDR2 SVGIG (reference sequence). The CDR3 sequence is 12 residues long. V lost 0 bases to trimming and J lost 5 bases, with 7 bases between them. The CDR3 here is CAWSVRRETQYF. CDR3 DNA: TGTGCCTGGAGTGTACGTCGGGAGACCCAGTACTTC. Together with reference TRBV30 and TRBJ2-5, the CDR3 gives the full variable domain: SQTIHQWPATLVQPVGSPLSLECTVEGTSNPNLYWYRQAAGRGLQLLFYSVGIGQISSEVPQNLSASRPQDRQFILSSKKLLLSDSGFYLCAWSVRRETQYFGPGTRLLVL.

V usage is TRBV24-1 and J usage is TRBJ2-2, with D perhaps TRBD2 (7 bases). Germline V gene data show CDR1 as KGHDR and CDR2 as SFDVKD. V lost 9 bases, J lost 9 bases, and 25 bases lay in between. The CDR3 runs to 16 residues. The CDR3 coding sequence is TGTGCCACCCCCCCGGGGGGCAGGCGGACACCGAGGGAGCTGTTTTTT. Protein: CATPPGGRRTPRELFF.

The chain uses TRBV6-2 or TRBV6-3 and TRBJ2-3, with D possibly being TRBD2 (5 bases). Trimming removed 5 bases at V and 2 bases at J, with 11 bases between. The CDR3 loop spans 14 amino acids. Germline CDR1 is MNHEY and CDR2 is SVGEGT. CDR3 bases: TGTGCCAGCAGTCGCTCCGGGAACACAGATACGCAGTATTTT. It encodes CASSRSGNTDTQYF.

The rearrangement joins TRBV14 to TRBJ2-1, with D tentatively TRBD2 (6 bases). CDR3 length equals 15 residues. CDR1 and CDR2 (germline): SGHDN, FVKESK. The V end was cut by 1 base, the J end by 1 base, with 8 bases between. As DNA, the CDR3 is TGTGCCAGCAGCCAAGTCGGGGGTTCCTACAATGAGCAGTTCTTC. This gives the protein CASSQVGGSYNEQFF.

This clone was seen more than once but under ten times. The rearrangement links TRBV9 to TRBJ1-2; a possible D gene is TRBD1 (6 bases). Germline V gene lookup returns CDR1 SGDLS and CDR2 YYNGEE. V dropped 0 bases and J dropped 2 bases, with 11 bases sitting between them. The CDR3 contains 15 residues. CDR3 sequence: CASSVDLGANYGYTF. The CDR3 bases are TGTGCCAGCAGCGTAGATCTGGGGGCCAACTATGGCTACACCTTC.

The CDR3 reads CASSLRDRPMNTEAFF. The CDR3 nucleotides are TGTGCCAGCAGCTTACGGGACAGGCCCATGAACACTGAAGCTTTCTTT. This rearrangement joins TRBV7-8 to TRBJ1-1, with TRBD1 matching 8 bases. V was pared by 2 bases and J by 0 bases, with 5 bases of the junction left unmatched. This CDR3 has 16 residues. The germline CDR1 and CDR2 sequences are SGHVS and FQNEAQ.

The J gene is TRBJ2-2, the V gene TRBV7-9; 14 nucleotides line up with TRBD2. Germline CDR1 is SEHNR and CDR2 is FQNEAQ (reference sequence). The CDR3 length is 15 residues. V gave up 3 bases and J gave up 6 bases; unmatched junction bases: 0. The CDR3 loop reads CASSLGLAGAGELFF. Here the CDR3 DNA reads TGTGCCAGCAGCTTGGGACTAGCGGGAGCCGGGGAGCTGTTTTTT. The whole variable domain, remainder taken from reference TRBV7-9 and TRBJ2-2, is DTGVSQNPRHKITKRGQNVTFRCDPISEHNRLYWYRQTLGQGPEFLTYFQNEAQLEKSRLLSDRFSAERPKGSFSTLEIQRTEQGDSAMYLCASSLGLAGAGELFFGEGSRLTVL.

V is TRBV29-1 and J is TRBJ2-1, with D possibly being TRBD2 (7 bases). The CDR3 covers 15 residues. V was pared by 5 bases and J by 7 bases, with 21 bases between. CDR1 and CDR2 from the germline V gene are SQVTM and ANQGSEA. CDR3 in amino acids: CSVLGGGGPSNEQFF. The CDR3 DNA is TGCAGCGTTCTCGGAGGGGGAGGGCCCTCGAATGAGCAGTTCTTC.

This clone occurred a few times. The chain is built from TRBV28 and TRBJ2-7; 8 bases are a match to TRBD1. Losses at the gene ends were 6 bases for V and 3 bases for J; bases not matched to a gene: 7. The germline V gene has CDR1 MDHEN and CDR2 SYDVKM. The CDR3 contains 14 residues. The CDR3 protein is CASSVGQVIYEQYF. For the CDR3, the DNA is TGTGCCAGCAGCGTGGGACAGGTGATCTACGAGCAGTACTTC.

The chain uses TRBV4-1 and TRBJ2-3, with 10 bases lining up with TRBD2. The V gene end was trimmed by 0 bases and the J gene end by 0 bases; junction bases not matched to a gene: 9. Germline V gene lookup returns CDR1 MGHRA and CDR2 YSYEKL. This CDR3 is 19 amino acids long. CDR3 sequence reads: CASSQEWASGGPSTDTQYF. The DNA of the CDR3 is TGCGCCAGCAGCCAAGAATGGGCTAGCGGGGGACCCAGCACAGATACGCAGTATTTT.

The J gene is TRBJ2-3, the V gene TRBV11-3; D not certain. CDR3 size: 15 residues. In germline, CDR1 is SGHNT, CDR2 YENEEA. V lost 9 bases and J lost 0, with 16 bases in between. The CDR3 bases are TGTGCCAGTAGATTTGGGCAGTCTAGCACAGATACGCAGTATTTT. Its protein product is CASRFGQSSTDTQYF.

The chain uses TRBV9 and TRBJ1-6, with D possibly TRBD1 on 5 matching bases. Trimming took 4 bases from V and 9 from J, leaving 20 bases between them. There are 16 residues in the CDR3. Per the germline V gene, CDR1 is SGDLS and CDR2 is YYNGEE. CDR3 region: CASSPQASGTSSPLHF. The CDR3 DNA follows: TGTGCCAGCAGCCCCCAAGCCTCCGGGACTTCTTCACCCCTCCACTTT.

V is TRBV6-5 and J is TRBJ1-6; D may be TRBD1 (6 bases). V lost 0 bases and J 9 bases, leaving 15 bases between the germline ends. The CDR3 is 16 amino acids. Germline V gene data show CDR1 as MNHEY and CDR2 as SVGAGI. The CDR3 region is CASSYSRGNRGSPLHF. In DNA, the CDR3 is TGTGCCAGCAGTTACTCGAGGGGGAACAGAGGTTCACCCCTCCACTTT.

The rearrangement joins TRBV27 to TRBJ2-1; D unclear. The CDR3 runs 16 residues. The germline CDR1 and CDR2 sequences are MNHEY and SMNVEV (reference sequence). Trimming stripped 1 base from V and 1 base from J, with 11 bases between. The CDR3 is CASSLYLDPSYNEQFF. The CDR3 DNA sequence: TGTGCCAGCAGTTTATATCTAGACCCGTCCTACAATGAGCAGTTCTTC.

The chain uses TRBV28 and TRBJ2-2; tentative D call: TRBD2 (6 bases). Germline V CDR1 and CDR2: MDHEN, SYDVKM. V shed 8 bases and J shed 0 bases, with 13 bases lying between them. The CDR3 has 15 amino acids. The CDR3 DNA reads TGTGCCAGCTCCGTCGGGGGAACGAACACCGGGGAGCTGTTTTTT. Protein product: CASSVGGTNTGELFF.

This chain links TRBV7-9 with TRBJ2-2; TRBD1 is a possible D gene (6 bases). CDR1 and CDR2 from the germline V gene are SEHNR and FQNEAQ (reference sequence). There are 17 residues in the CDR3. Trimming stripped 5 bases from V and 3 bases from J, with 19 bases between. CDR3 residues: CASSSSLGGHDTGELFF. In DNA, the CDR3 is TGTGCCAGCAGCAGTAGTCTAGGGGGTCACGACACCGGGGAGCTGTTTTTT.

The genes are TRBV19 and TRBJ1-5, with 8 positions matching TRBD1. The CDR3 extends over 16 amino acids. The ends lost 3 bases at V and 5 bases at J; junction bases unmatched: 9. Germline-derived CDR1 and CDR2 are LNHDA and SQIVND (reference sequence). CDR3 coding DNA: TGTGCCAGTAGTATTATGGCAGGGGGCCTGGATCAGCCCCAGCATTTT. Protein: CASSIMAGGLDQPQHF.

V and J are TRBV6-1 and TRBJ2-5; 11 positions agree with TRBD1. Germline V gene data show CDR1 as MNHNS and CDR2 as SASEGT. The length of the CDR3 is 16 residues. V trimming: 2 bases; J trimming: 5 bases; junction bases outside the gene matches: 7. CDR3 DNA sequence: TGTGCCAGCAGTGAACCGGGGACAGGGGGGTTCGAGACCCAGTACTTC. Translated: CASSEPGTGGFETQYF.